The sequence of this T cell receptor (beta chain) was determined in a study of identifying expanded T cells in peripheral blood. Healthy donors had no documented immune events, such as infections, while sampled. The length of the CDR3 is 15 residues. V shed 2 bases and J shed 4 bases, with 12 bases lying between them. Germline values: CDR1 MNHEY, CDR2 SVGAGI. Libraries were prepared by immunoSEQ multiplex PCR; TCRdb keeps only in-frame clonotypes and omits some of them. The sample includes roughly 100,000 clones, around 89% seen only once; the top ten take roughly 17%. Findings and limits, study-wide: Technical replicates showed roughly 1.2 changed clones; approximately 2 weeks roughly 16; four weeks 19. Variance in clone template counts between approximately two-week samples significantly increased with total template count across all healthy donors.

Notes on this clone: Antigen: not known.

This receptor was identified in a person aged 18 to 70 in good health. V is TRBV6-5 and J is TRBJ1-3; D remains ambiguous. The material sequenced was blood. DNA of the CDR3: TGTGCCAGCAGTTACGACACAACGGGCGGAAACACCATATATTTT. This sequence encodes CASSYDTTGGNTIYF.